This entry lists 2 T cell receptor beta chains sequenced from one sample in a study of T cell repertoires in cytomegalovirus infection. MiXCR was run by TCRdb on the reads, yielding one entry per CDR3 protein. This sample has 900,000 to 950,000 distinct CDR3 sequences, with roughly 31% found just once. For these receptors, no antigen is known. The sequencing here drew on cultured CD8+ T cells from PBMCs, taken from culture after CMV antigen stimulation. The receptors stem from a human donor in good health (CMV status not recorded). Some clones in this sample may be carry-over from other donors' samples.

The chain employs TRBV7-9 and TRBJ2-2, with D perhaps matching TRBD1 or TRBD2 (5 bases each). This CDR3 is built from 14 residues. Germline CDR1 SEHNR, CDR2 FQNEAQ (reference sequence). With 1 base removed from V and 6 bases from J, the gap between germline ends came to 9 bases. The chain's CDR3 is CASSLGGEAGELFF. CDR3 DNA: TGTGCCAGCAGCTTAGGAGGGGAAGCCGGGGAGCTGTTTTTT.

The chain employs TRBV5-5 and TRBJ2-1; 8 bases map to TRBD1. CDR1 and CDR2 from the germline V gene are SGHKS and YYEKEE (reference sequence). V lost 3 bases, J lost 7 bases, and 9 bases stayed unmatched. CDR3 size: 15 residues. CDR3 sequence: CASSWWRQGLNEQFF. CDR3 in DNA: TGTGCCAGCAGCTGGTGGCGACAGGGGTTGAATGAGCAGTTCTTC. Combining the CDR3 with reference TRBV5-5 and TRBJ2-1 gives the whole variable domain DAGVTQSPTHLIKTRGQQVTLRCSPISGHKSVSWYQQVLGQGPQFIFQYYEKEERGRGNFPDRFSARQFPNYSSELNVNALLLGDSALYLCASSWWRQGLNEQFFGPGTRLTVL.